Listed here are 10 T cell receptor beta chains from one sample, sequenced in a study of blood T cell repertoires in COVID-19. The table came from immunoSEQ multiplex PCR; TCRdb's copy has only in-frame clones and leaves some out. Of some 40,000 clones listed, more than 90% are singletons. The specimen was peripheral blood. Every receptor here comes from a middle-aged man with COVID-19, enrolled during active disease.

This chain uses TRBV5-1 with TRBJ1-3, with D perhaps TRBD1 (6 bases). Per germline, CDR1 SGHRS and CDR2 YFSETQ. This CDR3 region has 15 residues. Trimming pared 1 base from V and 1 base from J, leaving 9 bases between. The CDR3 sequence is CASSLFTGSGNTIYF. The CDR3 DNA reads TGCGCCAGCAGCTTGTTTACAGGGTCTGGAAACACCATATATTTT.

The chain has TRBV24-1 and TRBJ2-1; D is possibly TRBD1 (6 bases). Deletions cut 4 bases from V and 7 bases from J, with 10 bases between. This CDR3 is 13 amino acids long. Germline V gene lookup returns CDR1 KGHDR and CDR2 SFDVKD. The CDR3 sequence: CATSDLGGNEQFF. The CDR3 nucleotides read TGTGCCACCAGTGACTTAGGGGGAAATGAGCAGTTCTTC.

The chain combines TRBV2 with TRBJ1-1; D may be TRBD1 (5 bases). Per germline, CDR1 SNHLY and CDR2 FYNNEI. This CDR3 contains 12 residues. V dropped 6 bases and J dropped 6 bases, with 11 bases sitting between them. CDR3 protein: CASSQGVAEAFF. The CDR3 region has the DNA TGTGCCAGCAGCCAAGGGGTGGCTGAAGCTTTCTTT.

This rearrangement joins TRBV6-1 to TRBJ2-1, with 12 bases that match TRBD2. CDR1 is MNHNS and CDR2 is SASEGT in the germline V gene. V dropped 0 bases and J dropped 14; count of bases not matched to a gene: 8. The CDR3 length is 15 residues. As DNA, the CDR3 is TGTGCCAGCAGTGAAGCCGGACGACTAGCGGGAGAAAAGTTCTTC. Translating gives CASSEAGRLAGEKFF.

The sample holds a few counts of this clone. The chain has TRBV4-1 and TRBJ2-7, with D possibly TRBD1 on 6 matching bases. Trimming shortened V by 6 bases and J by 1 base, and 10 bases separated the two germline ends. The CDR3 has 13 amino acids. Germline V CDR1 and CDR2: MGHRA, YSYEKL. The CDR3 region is CASSRDRSYEQYF. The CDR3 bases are TGCGCCAGCAGTCGAGACAGGTCCTACGAGCAGTACTTC.

The CDR3 loop is CASSLGLAGPNEQFF. The CDR3 bases are TGCGCCAGCAGCTTGGGCCTAGCGGGGCCCAATGAGCAGTTCTTC. This chain links TRBV5-1 with TRBJ2-1; 9 nucleotides match TRBD2. This CDR3 has 15 residues. J was trimmed by 6 bases and V by 0 bases; bases with no gene match: 4. The V gene's germline CDR1 is SGHRS and CDR2 YFSETQ.

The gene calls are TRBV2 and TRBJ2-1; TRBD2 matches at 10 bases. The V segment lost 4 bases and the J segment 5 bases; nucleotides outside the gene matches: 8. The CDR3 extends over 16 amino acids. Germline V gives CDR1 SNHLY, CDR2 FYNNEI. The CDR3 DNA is TGTGCCAGCAGTGGGGCTCTAAGCGGGAGGGACAATGAGCAGTTCTTC. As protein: CASSGALSGRDNEQFF.

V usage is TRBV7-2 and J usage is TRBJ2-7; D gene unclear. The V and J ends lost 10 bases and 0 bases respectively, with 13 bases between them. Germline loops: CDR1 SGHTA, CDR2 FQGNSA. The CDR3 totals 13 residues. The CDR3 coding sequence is TGTGCCACCAGTTCCTCGGGCTCCTACGAGCAGTACTTC. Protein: CATSSSGSYEQYF.

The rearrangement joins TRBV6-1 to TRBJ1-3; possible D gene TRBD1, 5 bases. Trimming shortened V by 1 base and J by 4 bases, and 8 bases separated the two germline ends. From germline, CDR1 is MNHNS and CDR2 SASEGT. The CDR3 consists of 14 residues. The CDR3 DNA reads TGTGCCAGCAGTGAAGGACAGAAAGGAAACACCATATATTTT. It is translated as CASSEGQKGNTIYF.

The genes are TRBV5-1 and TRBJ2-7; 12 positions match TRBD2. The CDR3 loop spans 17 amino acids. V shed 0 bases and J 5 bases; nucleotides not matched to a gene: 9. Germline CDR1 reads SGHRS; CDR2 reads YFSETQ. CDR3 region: CASSLAPSGRAPHEQYF. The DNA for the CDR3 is TGCGCCAGCAGCTTGGCACCTAGCGGGAGGGCCCCCCACGAGCAGTACTTC.